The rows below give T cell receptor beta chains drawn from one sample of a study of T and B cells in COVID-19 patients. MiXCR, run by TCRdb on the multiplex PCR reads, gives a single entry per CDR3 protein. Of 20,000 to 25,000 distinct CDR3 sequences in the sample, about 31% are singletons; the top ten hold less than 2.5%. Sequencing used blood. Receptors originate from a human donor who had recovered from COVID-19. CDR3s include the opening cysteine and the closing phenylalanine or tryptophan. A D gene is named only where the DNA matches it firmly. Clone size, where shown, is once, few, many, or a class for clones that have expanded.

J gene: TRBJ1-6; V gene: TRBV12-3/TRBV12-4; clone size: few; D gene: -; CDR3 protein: CASSLARISPLHF; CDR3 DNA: TGTGCCAGCAGTTTGGCCAGGATTTCACCCCTCCACTTT
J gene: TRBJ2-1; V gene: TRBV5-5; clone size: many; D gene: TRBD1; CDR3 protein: CASRPTGQGSHEQFF; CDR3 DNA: TGTGCCAGCCGTCCCACGGGACAGGGGTCTCATGAGCAGTTCTTC
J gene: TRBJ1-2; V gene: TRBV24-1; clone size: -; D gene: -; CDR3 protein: CATSRGDGYTF; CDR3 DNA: TGTGCCACCAGCCGGGGGGATGGCTACACCTTC
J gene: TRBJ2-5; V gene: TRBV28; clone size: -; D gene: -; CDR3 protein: CASSLGTKETQYF; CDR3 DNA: TGTGCCAGCAGTTTAGGGACAAAAGAGACCCAGTACTTC
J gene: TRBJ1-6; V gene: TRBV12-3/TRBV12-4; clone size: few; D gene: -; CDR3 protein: CASSLEARSTLHF; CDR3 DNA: TGTGCCAGCAGTTTGGAGGCCCGCTCCACCCTCCACTTT
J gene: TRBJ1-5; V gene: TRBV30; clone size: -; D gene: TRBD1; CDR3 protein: CAWSVTGTAWGKPQHF; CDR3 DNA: TGTGCCTGGAGTGTTACGGGGACAGCCTGGGGGAAGCCCCAGCATTTT
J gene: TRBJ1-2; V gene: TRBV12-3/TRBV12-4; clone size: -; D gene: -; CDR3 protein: CASSLEGFSGYTF; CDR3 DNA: TGTGCCAGCAGTTTAGAGGGGTTCTCGGGCTACACCTTC
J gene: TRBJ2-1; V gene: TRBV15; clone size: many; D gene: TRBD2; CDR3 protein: CATSRDRLAGALYNEQFF; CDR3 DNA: TGTGCCACCAGCAGAGATAGGCTAGCGGGGGCCTTATACAATGAGCAGTTCTTC
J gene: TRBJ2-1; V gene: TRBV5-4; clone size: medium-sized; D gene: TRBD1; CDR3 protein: CASSLWTGFFNEQFF; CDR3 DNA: TGTGCCAGCAGCTTGTGGACAGGATTCTTCAATGAGCAGTTCTTC
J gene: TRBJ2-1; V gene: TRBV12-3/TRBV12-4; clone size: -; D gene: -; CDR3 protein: CASSLIVGIDYNEQFF; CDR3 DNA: TGTGCCAGCAGTTTGATTGTGGGGATAGACTACAATGAGCAGTTCTTC
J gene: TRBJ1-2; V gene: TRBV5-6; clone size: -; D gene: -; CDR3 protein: CASSVGGSYGYTF; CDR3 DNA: TGTGCCAGCAGCGTCGGAGGGAGCTATGGCTACACCTTC
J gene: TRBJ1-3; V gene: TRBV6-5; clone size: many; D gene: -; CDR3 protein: CASSYGFASGNTIYF; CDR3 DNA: TGTGCCAGCAGTTATGGGTTCGCCTCTGGAAACACCATATATTTT
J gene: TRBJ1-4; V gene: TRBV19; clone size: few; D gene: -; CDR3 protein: CASSMRRFANEKLFF; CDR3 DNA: TGTGCCAGTAGTATGAGGCGTTTCGCTAATGAAAAACTGTTTTTT
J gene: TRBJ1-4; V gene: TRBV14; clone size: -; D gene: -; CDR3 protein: CASSVGTGLRDEKLFF; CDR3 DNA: TGTGCCAGCAGCGTTGGGACGGGGCTGAGGGATGAAAAACTGTTTTTT
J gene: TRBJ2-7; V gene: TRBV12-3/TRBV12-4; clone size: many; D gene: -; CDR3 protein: CASRGVHEQYF; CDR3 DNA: TGTGCCAGCCGGGGAGTCCACGAGCAGTACTTC
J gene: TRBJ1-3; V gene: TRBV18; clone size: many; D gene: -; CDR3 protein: CASSGGGTFSGNTIYF; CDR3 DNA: TGTGCCAGCTCGGGAGGAGGCACCTTCTCTGGAAACACCATATATTTT
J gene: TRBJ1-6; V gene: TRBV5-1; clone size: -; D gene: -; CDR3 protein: CASSLGLTNSPLHF; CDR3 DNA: TGCGCCAGCAGCTTGGGGCTGACGAATTCACCCCTCCACTTT
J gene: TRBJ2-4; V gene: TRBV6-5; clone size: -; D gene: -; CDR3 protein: CASSYRQKNIQYF; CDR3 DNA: TGTGCCAGCAGTTACCGACAGAAAAACATTCAGTACTTC
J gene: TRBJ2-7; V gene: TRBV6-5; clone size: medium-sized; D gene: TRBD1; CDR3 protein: CASSYSRDRTYEQYF; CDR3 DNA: TGTGCCAGCAGTTACTCGAGGGACAGGACCTACGAGCAGTACTTC
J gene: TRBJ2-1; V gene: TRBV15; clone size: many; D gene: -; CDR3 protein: CATSRLGENEQFF; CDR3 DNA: TGTGCCACCAGCAGACTGGGGGAGAATGAGCAGTTCTTC
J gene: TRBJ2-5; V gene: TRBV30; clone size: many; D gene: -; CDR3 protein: CAWSVGLMETQYF; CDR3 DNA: TGTGCCTGGAGTGTAGGGCTAATGGAGACCCAGTACTTC
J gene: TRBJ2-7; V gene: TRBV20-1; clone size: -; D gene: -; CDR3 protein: CSGMPPGVEQYF; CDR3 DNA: TGCAGTGGTATGCCGCCGGGAGTCGAGCAGTACTTC
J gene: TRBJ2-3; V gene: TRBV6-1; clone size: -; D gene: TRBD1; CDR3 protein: CASSEAQGATTDTQYF; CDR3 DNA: TGTGCCAGCAGTGAAGCACAGGGGGCCACCACAGATACGCAGTATTTT
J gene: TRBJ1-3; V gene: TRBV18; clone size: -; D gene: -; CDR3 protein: CASSPLEGGSGNTIYF; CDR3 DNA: TGTGCCAGCTCACCATTGGAAGGGGGGAGTGGAAACACCATATATTTT
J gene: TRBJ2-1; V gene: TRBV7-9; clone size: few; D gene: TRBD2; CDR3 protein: CASSFGTSGDNEQFF; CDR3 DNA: TGTGCCAGCAGCTTCGGGACTAGCGGGGATAATGAGCAGTTCTTC
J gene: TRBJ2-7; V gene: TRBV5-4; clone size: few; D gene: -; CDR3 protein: CASSPTYRSYEQYF; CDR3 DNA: TGTGCCAGCAGCCCAACTTACAGGTCCTACGAGCAGTACTTC
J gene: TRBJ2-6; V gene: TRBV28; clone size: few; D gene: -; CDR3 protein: CASSLAQAGVDSGANVLTF; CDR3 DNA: TGTGCCAGCAGTTTAGCGCAGGCCGGGGTAGACTCTGGGGCCAACGTCCTGACTTTC
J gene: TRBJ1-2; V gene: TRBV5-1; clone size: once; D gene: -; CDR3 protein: CASSLDLSFNYGYTF; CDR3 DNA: TGCGCCAGCAGCTTGGATTTGAGCTTTAACTATGGCTACACCTTC
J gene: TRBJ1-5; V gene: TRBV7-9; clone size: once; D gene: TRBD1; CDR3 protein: CASSSQGARGNQPQHF; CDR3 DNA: TGTGCCAGCAGCTCCCAGGGGGCGCGGGGCAATCAGCCCCAGCATTTT
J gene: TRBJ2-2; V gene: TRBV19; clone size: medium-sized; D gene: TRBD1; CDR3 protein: CASSIRTGTNTGELFF; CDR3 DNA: TGTGCCAGTAGTATCCGGACAGGGACGAACACCGGGGAGCTGTTTTTT
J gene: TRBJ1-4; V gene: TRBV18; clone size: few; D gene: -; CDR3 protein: CASSPIRDGNEKLFF; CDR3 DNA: TGTGCCAGCTCACCGATCCGGGACGGAAATGAAAAACTGTTTTTT
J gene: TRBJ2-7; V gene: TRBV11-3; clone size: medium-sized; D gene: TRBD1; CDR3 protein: CASSLRDSSYEQYF; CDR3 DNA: TGTGCCAGCAGCCTTCGGGACAGCTCCTACGAGCAGTACTTC
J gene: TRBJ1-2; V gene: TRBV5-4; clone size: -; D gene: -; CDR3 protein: CASSVNLGANYGYTF; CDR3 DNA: TGTGCCAGCAGCGTGAATTTGGGCGCTAACTATGGCTACACCTTC
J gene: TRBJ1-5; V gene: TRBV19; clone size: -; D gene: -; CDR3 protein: CASSIGGIMGSSNQPQHF; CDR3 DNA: TGTGCCAGTAGTATAGGGGGAATTATGGGGTCCAGCAATCAGCCCCAGCATTTT
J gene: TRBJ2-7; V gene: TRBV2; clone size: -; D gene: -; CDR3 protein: CASTRAGNYEQYF; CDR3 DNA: TGTGCCAGCACGAGGGCGGGGAACTACGAGCAGTACTTC
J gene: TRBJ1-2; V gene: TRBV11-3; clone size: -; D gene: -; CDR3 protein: CASSSGHLDGYTF; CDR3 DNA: TGTGCCAGCAGCTCGGGACACCTTGATGGCTACACCTTC
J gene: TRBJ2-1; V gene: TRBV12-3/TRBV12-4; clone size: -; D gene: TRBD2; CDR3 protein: CASSRTSGGDEQFF; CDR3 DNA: TGTGCCAGCAGCCGGACTAGCGGGGGGGATGAGCAGTTCTTC
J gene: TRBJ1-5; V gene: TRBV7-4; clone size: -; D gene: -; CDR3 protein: CASSGTSNQPQHF; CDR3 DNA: TGTGCCAGCAGCGGGACAAGCAATCAGCCCCAGCATTTT
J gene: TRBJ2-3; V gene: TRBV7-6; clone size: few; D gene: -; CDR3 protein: CASRGGGLGTDTQYF; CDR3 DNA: TGTGCCAGCAGGGGGGGGGGCCTCGGGACAGATACGCAGTATTTT
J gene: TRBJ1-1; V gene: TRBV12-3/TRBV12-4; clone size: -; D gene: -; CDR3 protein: CASSLGTEAFF; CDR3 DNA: TGTGCCAGCAGCCTAGGGACTGAAGCTTTCTTT
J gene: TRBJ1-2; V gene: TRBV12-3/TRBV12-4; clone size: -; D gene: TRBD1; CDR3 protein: CASSLSGQGRYGYTF; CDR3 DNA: TGTGCCAGCAGTTTATCGGGACAGGGGCGCTATGGCTACACCTTC
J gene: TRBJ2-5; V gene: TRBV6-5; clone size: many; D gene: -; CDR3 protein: CASTSEREETQYF; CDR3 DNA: TGTGCCAGCACCTCTGAGCGGGAAGAGACCCAGTACTTC